This entry lists 27 T cell receptor beta chains sequenced from one sample in a study of beta chain features in type 1 diabetes. As every portion of the isolated RNA was reverse transcribed, the sequencing read expressed TCRB transcripts. Measured with immunoSEQ multiplex PCR; TCRdb has only the in-frame clones, and not every one. This sample has over 500,000 clones; about 16% occur once, and the top ten carry approximately 0.093%. The material sequenced was naive CD4+ T cells from blood. These receptors were obtained from a man younger than 35 in good health.

The chain joins TRBV30 to TRBJ1-2, with a possible D match to TRBD1 (6 bases). Germline CDR1 and CDR2: GTSNPN and SVGIG (reference sequence). V lost 5 bases and J lost 0, with 13 bases in between. This CDR3 is built from 14 residues. CDR3 loop: CAWLLAGANYGYTF. CDR3 DNA: TGTGCCTGGCTGCTGGCAGGGGCTAACTATGGCTACACCTTC. The entire variable domain, with the rest obtained from reference TRBV30 and TRBJ1-2, is as follows: SQTIHQWPATLVQPVGSPLSLECTVEGTSNPNLYWYRQAAGRGLQLLFYSVGIGQISSEVPQNLSASRPQDRQFILSSKKLLLSDSGFYLCAWLLAGANYGYTFGSGTRLTVV.

Concerning this clone itself: The same CDR3 is also encoded by other DNA sequences in this sample. The chain links TRBV2 to TRBJ1-1, with TRBD1 matching over 7 bases. The CDR3 spans 12 residues. V lost 6 bases, J lost 4 bases, and 2 bases stayed unmatched. The germline V gene encodes CDR1 SNHLY and CDR2 FYNNEI. The CDR3 loop is CASRAGGTEAFF. Written as DNA, the CDR3 is TGTGCCAGCAGAGCAGGGGGCACTGAAGCTTTCTTT.

This clone was observed a few times. V and J are TRBV10-3 and TRBJ2-1; D may be TRBD1 (6 bases). CDR3 length: 15 amino acids. Germline assignment: CDR1 ENHRY and CDR2 SYGVKD. Trimming cost V 6 bases and J 0 bases, with 12 bases left between them. The CDR3 region has the DNA TGTGCCATCAGCGGACGGACAGACTCCTACAATGAGCAGTTCTTC. Residues: CAISGRTDSYNEQFF.

The chain uses TRBV7-9 and TRBJ2-6; possible D gene TRBD1, 6 bases. Trimming stripped 0 bases from V and 2 bases from J, with 8 bases between. This CDR3 is built from 16 residues. Germline V gives CDR1 SEHNR, CDR2 FQNEAQ (reference sequence). The CDR3 loop is CASSLAGGAGANVLTF. CDR3 DNA sequence: TGTGCCAGCAGCTTAGCTGGGGGCGCTGGGGCCAACGTCCTGACTTTC.

This clone was observed a few times. The J gene is TRBJ1-1, the V gene TRBV5-6; 8 bases line up with TRBD1. Germline V gene sequence: CDR1 SGHDT, CDR2 YYEEEE. The CDR3 sequence is 12 residues long. V shed 3 bases and J 10 bases; nucleotides not matched to a gene: 5. CDR3 DNA sequence: TGTGCCAGCAGCTCAAACGACAGGGGAGCTTTCTTT. It specifies CASSSNDRGAFF.

This clone came up a few times. The V and J genes are TRBV10-3 and TRBJ2-7, with D tentatively TRBD2 (6 bases). V lost 8 bases and J 3 bases, leaving 8 bases between the germline ends. This CDR3 contains 11 residues. From germline, CDR1 is ENHRY and CDR2 SYGVKD. CDR3: CAIAGLYEQYF. The DNA of the CDR3 is TGTGCCATCGCGGGACTCTACGAGCAGTACTTC.

This clone was detected once. This may be a read error, as it is one base from a much larger clone. Other nucleotide sequences from this sample produce the same CDR3. J is TRBJ2-1 and V is TRBV7-3; 10 positions agree with TRBD2. Germline CDR1 reads SGHTA; CDR2 reads FQGTGA. The CDR3 totals 15 residues. V was pared by 5 bases and J by 0 bases, with 1 base of the junction left unmatched. The CDR3 is CASSPSGSSYNEQFF. The CDR3 DNA reads TGTGCCAGCAGCCCTAGCGGGAGCTCCTACAATGAGCAGTTCTTC.

The chain links TRBV5-1 to TRBJ2-3, with 7 bases fitting TRBD1. Losses at the gene ends were 2 bases for V and 0 bases for J; bases not matched to a gene: 3. Germline V lookup: CDR1 SGHRS, CDR2 YFSETQ. The CDR3 has 15 amino acids. DNA of the CDR3: TGCGCCAGCAGCTTCCGGGACAGTAGCACAGATACGCAGTATTTT. Amino acid sequence: CASSFRDSSTDTQYF.

The chain uses TRBV5-4 and TRBJ2-5; 11 positions agree with TRBD1. The ends lost 4 bases at V and 4 bases at J; junction bases unmatched: 6. CDR3 size: 15 residues. Germline CDR1 reads SGHNT; CDR2 reads YYREEE (reference sequence). CDR3 sequence reads: CASSLGQGVRETQYF. As DNA, the CDR3 is TGTGCCAGCAGCCTGGGACAGGGGGTAAGAGAGACCCAGTACTTC.

The gene calls are TRBV15 and TRBJ2-2, with D unclear. The CDR3 sequence is 13 residues long. V lost 2 bases and J 8 bases, leaving 9 bases between the germline ends. Germline V gives CDR1 LNHNV, CDR2 YYDKDF (reference sequence). This CDR3 reads CATSRLPEGELFF. In DNA form, the CDR3 reads TGTGCCACCAGCAGACTCCCTGAGGGGGAGCTGTTTTTT.

The genes are TRBV28 and TRBJ1-1; D is perhaps TRBD1 (5 bases). Deletions cut 7 bases from V and 5 bases from J, with 20 bases between. The CDR3 totals 15 residues. Germline CDR1 and CDR2: MDHEN and SYDVKM. CDR3 loop: CASTLPRGRETEAFF. DNA of the CDR3: TGTGCCAGCACCCTCCCGCGGGGGAGAGAAACTGAAGCTTTCTTT.

The chain combines TRBV29-1 with TRBJ2-1; D call uncertain. This CDR3 contains 13 residues. In germline, CDR1 is SQVTM, CDR2 ANQGSEA. Trimming pared 3 bases from V and 0 bases from J, leaving 6 bases between. Here the CDR3 reads CSVELSSYNEQFF. CDR3 in DNA: TGCAGCGTTGAGCTTAGCTCCTACAATGAGCAGTTCTTC.

The table lists this clone with a few counts. V gene TRBV29-1 combines with J gene TRBJ1-2; weak D call: TRBD1 (5 bases). The CDR3 loop spans 15 amino acids. V lost 3 bases and J lost 3, with 17 bases in between. The germline gives CDR1 SQVTM, CDR2 ANQGSEA. CDR3 amino acids: CSVDGTFAGYYGYTF. The CDR3 nucleotides read TGCAGCGTTGATGGGACCTTTGCAGGGTACTATGGCTACACCTTC. Combining the CDR3 with reference TRBV29-1 and TRBJ1-2 gives the whole variable domain SAVISQKPSRDICQRGTSLTIQCQVDSQVTMMFWYRQQPGQSLTLIATANQGSEATYESGFVIDKFPISRPNLTFSTLTVSNMSPEDSSIYLCSVDGTFAGYYGYTFGSGTRLTVV.

The chain has TRBV5-1 and TRBJ1-1; D gene ambiguous. Per germline, CDR1 SGHRS and CDR2 YFSETQ. V shed 4 bases and J shed 2 bases, with 12 bases lying between them. This CDR3 has 14 residues. DNA for the CDR3: TGCGCCAGCAGCCTCGGGCCAGTTAACACTGAAGCTTTCTTT. It translates to CASSLGPVNTEAFF.

This clone has only a few counts. The chain employs TRBV18 and TRBJ1-2; a weak D match, TRBD1 (5 bases). Trimming took 5 bases from V and 4 from J, leaving 14 bases between them. This CDR3 is built from 14 residues. Germline V gene sequence: CDR1 KGHSH, CDR2 LQKENI. The CDR3 bases are TGTGCCAGCTCATCCCAGGGCCAGCCCTATGGCTACACCTTC. It codes for CASSSQGQPYGYTF.

This sequence joins TRBV9 and TRBJ2-1, with D tentatively TRBD2 (5 bases). The CDR3 is 16 amino acids. Germline values: CDR1 SGDLS, CDR2 YYNGEE. V was cut by 2 bases and J by 0 bases, with 12 bases left in between. The CDR3 region is CASSVDVGSSYNEQFF. In nucleotides, the CDR3 is TGTGCCAGCAGCGTCGATGTGGGGAGCTCCTACAATGAGCAGTTCTTC. Variable domain in full (rest from reference TRBV9 and TRBJ2-1): DSGVTQTPKHLITATGQRVTLRCSPRSGDLSVYWYQQSLDQGLQFLIQYYNGEERAKGNILERFSAQQFPDLHSELNLSSLELGDSALYFCASSVDVGSSYNEQFFGPGTRLTVL.

This clone appeared a few times. The gene calls are TRBV30 and TRBJ1-1; D is ambiguous. V was clipped by 8 bases and J by 1 base, with 8 bases between them. The germline CDR1 and CDR2 sequences are GTSNPN and SVGIG (reference sequence). This CDR3 comprises 11 residues. CDR3 in DNA: TGTGCCAGAAAGAGGAACACTGAAGCTTTCTTT. As protein: CARKRNTEAFF.

The chain carries TRBV18 and TRBJ2-7, with a possible D match to TRBD1 (6 bases). The V gene lost 0 bases and the J gene lost 4 bases, with 13 bases spanning the gap. The CDR3 has 15 residues. Germline CDR1 KGHSH, CDR2 LQKENI. The CDR3 here is CASSPPKGGQYEQYF. In DNA form, the CDR3 reads TGTGCCAGCTCACCACCAAAGGGCGGACAGTACGAGCAGTACTTC.

This clone was counted between two and nine times. This chain connects TRBV4-2 to TRBJ2-5; 7 bases are shared with TRBD2. The CDR3 loop spans 15 amino acids. V dropped 1 base and J dropped 1; count of bases not matched to a gene: 3. Per germline, CDR1 LGHNA and CDR2 YNFKEQ. This CDR3 reads CASSQAGLLQETQYF. CDR3 bases: TGTGCCAGCAGCCAAGCGGGACTACTCCAAGAGACCCAGTACTTC.

This chain links TRBV7-9 with TRBJ2-7, with D uncertain. The CDR3 is 12 residues long. Germline V gives CDR1 SEHNR, CDR2 FQNEAQ (reference sequence). The ends were cut back, 1 base at V and 5 bases at J, with 6 bases in the middle. The CDR3 sequence: CASSLDSHEQYF. The DNA of the CDR3 is TGTGCCAGCAGCTTAGACAGCCACGAGCAGTACTTC. Complete variable domain (other parts from reference TRBV7-9 and TRBJ2-7): DTGVSQNPRHKITKRGQNVTFRCDPISEHNRLYWYRQTLGQGPEFLTYFQNEAQLEKSRLLSDRFSAERPKGSFSTLEIQRTEQGDSAMYLCASSLDSHEQYFGPGTRLTVT.

The genes are TRBV7-9 and TRBJ1-1; D is perhaps TRBD1 (5 bases). The CDR3 sequence is 13 residues long. Looked up from germline, CDR1 is SEHNR and CDR2 is FQNEAQ (reference sequence). Trimming cost V 3 bases and J 3 bases, with 8 bases left between them. The CDR3 spells CASSFRVDTEAFF. CDR3 in DNA: TGTGCCAGCAGCTTCAGGGTGGACACTGAAGCTTTCTTT.

This clone was counted between two and nine times. The chain employs TRBV19 and TRBJ1-3; no clear D gene. The CDR3 spans 12 residues. V lost 7 bases, J lost 0 bases, and 4 bases lay in between. Germline V gives CDR1 LNHDA, CDR2 SQIVND (reference sequence). The DNA of the CDR3 is TGTGCCAGTAAAGCCTCTGGAAACACCATATATTTT. Its translation: CASKASGNTIYF. The full variable domain, with the rest looked up from reference TRBV19 and TRBJ1-3, is DGGITQSPKYLFRKEGQNVTLSCEQNLNHDAMYWYRQDPGQGLRLIYYSQIVNDFQKGDIAEGYSVSREKKESFPLTVTSAQKNPTAFYLCASKASGNTIYFGEGSWLTVV.

The V and J genes are TRBV28 and TRBJ2-4; D is ambiguous. CDR1 is MDHEN, CDR2 SYDVKM, per germline. V dropped 3 bases and J dropped 3 bases, with 0 bases sitting between them. This CDR3 region has 11 residues. The CDR3 DNA sequence: TGTGCCAGCAGTTTCAAAAACATTCAGTACTTC. Its protein is CASSFKNIQYF.

The rearrangement uses TRBV7-2 and TRBJ2-3; 12 nucleotides align to TRBD2. The trim removed 5 bases at V and 6 bases at J, leaving 12 bases unmatched. The germline V gene has CDR1 SGHTA and CDR2 FQGNSA. This CDR3 region has 17 residues. CDR3 coding DNA: TGTGCCAGCAGCCCACCGGGGCTAGCGGGAGGGAGGGATACGCAGTATTTT. Its protein is CASSPPGLAGGRDTQYF.

This clone was observed a handful of times. The chain has TRBV5-5 and TRBJ2-5, with D tentatively TRBD1 (6 bases). This CDR3 is built from 13 residues. Germline V CDR1 and CDR2: SGHKS, YYEKEE (reference sequence). Trimming removed 4 bases at V and 8 bases at J, with 15 bases between. The CDR3: CASSMATGPTQYF. The CDR3 DNA is TGTGCCAGCAGCATGGCAACAGGGCCCACCCAGTACTTC. The whole variable domain, remainder taken from reference TRBV5-5 and TRBJ2-5, is DAGVTQSPTHLIKTRGQQVTLRCSPISGHKSVSWYQQVLGQGPQFIFQYYEKEERGRGNFPDRFSARQFPNYSSELNVNALLLGDSALYLCASSMATGPTQYFGPGTRLLVL.

This rearrangement joins TRBV28 to TRBJ2-2; perhaps TRBD1 as D (6 bases). Trimming cost V 8 bases and J 1 base, with 14 bases left between them. Germline V lookup: CDR1 MDHEN, CDR2 SYDVKM. The CDR3 has 15 residues. CDR3 nucleotides: TGTGCCAGCCGGTGGGGGCTGGGGAACACCGGGGAGCTGTTTTTT. Protein product: CASRWGLGNTGELFF.

The chain has TRBV27 and TRBJ1-5; D might be TRBD1 (5 bases). The CDR3 sequence is 16 residues long. V shed 3 bases and J shed 9 bases, with 21 bases lying between them. CDR1 is MNHEY and CDR2 is SMNVEV in the germline V gene (reference sequence). The CDR3 DNA follows: TGTGCCAGCAGTTTGAGGGTGGGGGGTGGTCCTGGGCCCCAGCATTTT. The encoded protein is CASSLRVGGGPGPQHF.